Shown below are 8 T cell receptor beta chains from a single sample sequenced in a study of CD8+ T cells in alopecia areata. Extraction and reverse transcription of RNA yielded cDNA as the sequencing template. Profiling relied on immunoSEQ multiplex PCR, and the TCRdb table lists in-frame clones only, not all of them. The sample includes roughly 100,000 clones, 80% to 90% seen only once; the top ten take around 10%. Treatment given: oral pan-JAK inhibitor, 5-10 mg twice daily. This sample comprised CD8+ T cells sorted from blood, obtained around week 34, from a patient treated with tofacitinib. These receptor sequences come from a human donor with alopecia areata.

The chain combines TRBV10-2 with TRBJ2-1, with D possibly matching TRBD2 (6 bases). Germline values: CDR1 WSHSY, CDR2 SAAADI. The CDR3 length is 11 residues. Trimming cost V 6 bases and J 9 bases, with 9 bases left between them. This CDR3 reads CASRSGGEQFF. Here the CDR3 DNA reads TGCGCCAGCAGATCCGGGGGTGAGCAGTTCTTC.

The V gene is TRBV5-4, the J gene TRBJ2-5, with D perhaps matching TRBD1 (5 bases). This CDR3 contains 12 residues. Deletions cut 7 bases from V and 0 bases from J, with 7 bases between. CDR1 is SGHNT and CDR2 is YYREEE in the germline V gene (reference sequence). The CDR3 nucleotides read TGTGCCAGCTTGGACAACCAAGAGACCCAGTACTTC. Translated, it gives CASLDNQETQYF.

The V gene is TRBV5-4, the J gene TRBJ2-7; 8 nucleotides align to TRBD1. This CDR3 has 14 amino acids. Germline loops: CDR1 SGHNT, CDR2 YYREEE (reference sequence). V gave up 5 bases and J gave up 4 bases; unmatched junction bases: 8. The CDR3 protein is CASRTGTGSYEQYF. The CDR3 DNA sequence: TGTGCCAGCAGAACCGGGACAGGTAGTTACGAGCAGTACTTC.

The CDR3 protein is CASSVSAGSFSYEQYF. DNA of the CDR3: TGTGCCAGCAGCGTATCGGCAGGATCCTTCTCCTACGAGCAGTACTTC. The V call is TRBV9, the J call TRBJ2-7; the D is unclear. CDR3 length equals 16 residues. V was pared by 1 base and J by 0 bases, with 14 bases between. The germline CDR1 and CDR2 sequences are SGDLS and YYNGEE. Together with reference TRBV9 and TRBJ2-7, the CDR3 gives the full variable domain: DSGVTQTPKHLITATGQRVTLRCSPRSGDLSVYWYQQSLDQGLQFLIQYYNGEERAKGNILERFSAQQFPDLHSELNLSSLELGDSALYFCASSVSAGSFSYEQYFGPGTRLTVT.

The chain links TRBV9 to TRBJ2-7; TRBD2 agrees at 9 bases. The ends lost 4 bases at V and 2 bases at J; junction bases unmatched: 4. CDR1 is SGDLS and CDR2 is YYNGEE in the germline V gene. The CDR3 consists of 14 residues. CDR3 region: CASSSSGETYEQYF. The CDR3 region has the DNA TGTGCCAGCAGCTCTAGCGGGGAAACCTACGAGCAGTACTTC.

The DNA for the CDR3 is TGTGCCAGCAGCGCCACCGGGACTAGCGCATCCAATGAGCAGTTCTTC. Amino acid sequence: CASSATGTSASNEQFF. The chain uses TRBV5-4 and TRBJ2-1, with TRBD2 matching over 10 bases. The junction had 10 bases not matched to a gene; V was cut back by 4 bases and J by 6 bases. The germline V gene has CDR1 SGHNT and CDR2 YYREEE (reference sequence). There are 16 residues in the CDR3.

The gene calls are TRBV5-6 and TRBJ1-2, with a tentative D call TRBD1 (5 bases). V was clipped by 0 bases and J by 4 bases, with 13 bases between them. This CDR3 is 15 amino acids long. Looked up from germline, CDR1 is SGHDT and CDR2 is YYEEEE. CDR3 sequence: CASSLAGALVYGYTF. The CDR3 nucleotides read TGTGCCAGCAGCTTGGCCGGGGCGCTGGTCTATGGCTACACCTTC.

This clone was recorded once. This chain links TRBV5-5 with TRBJ2-7; D might be TRBD2 (5 bases). Trimming pared 3 bases from V and 3 bases from J, leaving 13 bases between. The germline CDR1 and CDR2 sequences are SGHKS and YYEKEE (reference sequence). The CDR3 consists of 14 residues. The CDR3 is CASSSRPDYYEQYF. CDR3 coding DNA: TGTGCCAGCAGCTCCCGGCCTGACTACTACGAGCAGTACTTC.